A single sample gave rise to the 26 T cell receptor beta chains below, sequenced in a study of CD4 T cells in relation to SARS-CoV-2 and coronaviruses. No antigens are known for them. Assay used: immunoSEQ multiplex PCR; TCRdb lists only in-frame clones, some missing. This sample has around 16,000 clones, with more than 75% found just once. The unexposed donors gave CD4+ T cells in about 2011-2019, prior to COVID-19. Isolation of CD4+ T cells took place after nine to ten days in culture. Sequenced input: CD4+ T cells from PBMCs, cultured in vitro. The receptors were sampled from a human donor in good health.

The rearrangement links TRBV4-1 to TRBJ1-1, with unresolved D. The CDR3 length is 14 residues. V dropped 3 bases and J dropped 7 bases, with 15 bases sitting between them. Germline CDR1 and CDR2: MGHRA and YSYEKL. The CDR3 DNA reads as TGCGCCAGCAGCCAGGGTTTTTGGATTGGTGAAGCTTTCTTT. Translated: CASSQGFWIGEAFF.

The genes are TRBV15 and TRBJ2-3; TRBD2 is a possible D gene (5 bases). Looked up from germline, CDR1 is LNHNV and CDR2 is YYDKDF (reference sequence). CDR3 length: 15 amino acids. Trimming took off 0 bases at V and 3 bases at J, with 10 bases between the two ends. The CDR3 DNA follows: TGTGCCACCAGCAGAGATGGTAGGGAGACAGATACGCAGTATTTT. It specifies CATSRDGRETDTQYF.

The chain recombines TRBV6-6 with TRBJ2-1; 8 bases match TRBD1. The CDR3 has 14 residues. The germline V gene encodes CDR1 MNHNY and CDR2 SVGAGI (reference sequence). V shed 6 bases, J shed 0 bases, and the junction held 1 base outside the gene matches. The CDR3 sequence: CASSTGGSYNEQFF. DNA for the CDR3: TGTGCCAGCAGCACAGGGGGCTCCTACAATGAGCAGTTCTTC.

The chain carries TRBV6-1 and TRBJ1-1; D unresolved. Germline V gives CDR1 MNHNS, CDR2 SASEGT. The CDR3 is 13 amino acids. Trimming stripped 3 bases from V and 2 bases from J, with 7 bases between. CDR3 DNA: TGTGCCAGCAGTGAGTGGGATAACACTGAAGCTTTCTTT. It translates to CASSEWDNTEAFF.

V usage is TRBV3-1 (or the pseudogene TRBV3-2) and J usage is TRBJ1-2; 9 bases align to TRBD1. The CDR3 runs to 16 residues. Unmatched junction bases numbered 11, after V lost 4 bases and J lost 5 bases. CDR1 and CDR2 (germline): LGHDT, YNNKEL (reference sequence). The DNA for the CDR3 is TGTGCCAGCAGCCCTACGGACAGGGGCCCTTATTATGGCTACACCTTC. Its translation: CASSPTDRGPYYGYTF.

The CDR3 sequence is CASRPDRVQQSGEQYF. The CDR3, as DNA: TGTGCAAGTCGCCCGGACAGGGTTCAACAGTCGGGCGAGCAGTACTTC. V gene TRBV12-2 combines with J gene TRBJ2-7; the D call in the table, TRBD1, was not verified against the DNA. TRBV12-2 is noted as a pseudogene. The CDR3 spans 16 residues.

V and J are TRBV6-1 and TRBJ2-3, with D unresolved. The CDR3 covers 13 residues. Trimming removed 3 bases at V and 4 bases at J, with 8 bases between. Germline V lookup: CDR1 MNHNS, CDR2 SASEGT. The CDR3 bases are TGTGCCAGCAGTGAGCCCGGTCCAGATACGCAGTATTTT. Translation gives CASSEPGPDTQYF.

The chain uses TRBV6-1 and TRBJ2-7, with 9 positions matching TRBD2. CDR3 size: 15 residues. Germline V lookup: CDR1 MNHNS, CDR2 SASEGT. With V trimmed by 1 base and J by 2 bases, 3 bases remained unmatched. CDR3 DNA sequence: TGTGCCAGCAGTGAAGACGTAGCGGGAGCCTACGAGCAGTACTTC. Residues: CASSEDVAGAYEQYF.

This chain joins TRBV27 and TRBJ2-4; D call uncertain. CDR3 length: 14 residues. Germline CDR1 is MNHEY and CDR2 is SMNVEV (reference sequence). Trimming cost V 6 bases and J 6 bases, with 15 bases left between them. The CDR3 sequence is CASRALGKGNIQYF. The CDR3 DNA is TGTGCCAGCAGGGCCCTCGGTAAAGGAAACATTCAGTACTTC.

J is TRBJ2-7 and V is TRBV11-1; 8 nucleotides line up with TRBD2. The ends lost 4 bases at V and 0 bases at J; junction bases unmatched: 5. The CDR3 is 15 amino acids. Germline CDR1 SGHAT, CDR2 FQDESV (reference sequence). CDR3 bases: TGTGCCAGCAGCTATACTAGCGGCAGCTCCTACGAGCAGTACTTC. It codes for CASSYTSGSSYEQYF.

DNA of the CDR3: TGTGCCAGCAGCTTAGGGGGACTGTCCCGTACGCAGTATTTT. This translates into CASSLGGLSRTQYF. This sequence joins TRBV7-8 and TRBJ2-3; perhaps TRBD2 as D (6 bases). This CDR3 is 14 amino acids long. Germline V gene data show CDR1 as SGHVS and CDR2 as FQNEAQ. Trimming took 1 base from V and 8 from J, leaving 13 bases between them.

The chain joins TRBV6-5 to TRBJ2-7; TRBD2 matches 13 bases. The germline CDR1 and CDR2 sequences are MNHEY and SVGAGI. This CDR3 region has 13 residues. The junction had 3 bases not matched to a gene; V was cut back by 10 bases and J by 3 bases. CDR3 region: CAIGLAGVYEQYF. For the CDR3, the DNA is TGTGCCATCGGACTAGCGGGAGTCTACGAGCAGTACTTC.

The chain recombines TRBV20-1 with TRBJ2-5, with D uncertain. This CDR3 comprises 11 residues. Trimming removed 6 bases from V and 7 bases from J, with 12 bases in between. The germline CDR1 and CDR2 sequences are DFQATT and SNEGSKA (reference sequence). CDR3 sequence (DNA): TGCAGTGCGCGGCTGCCTGGGACCCAGTACTTC. It specifies CSARLPGTQYF.

The chain has TRBV6-5 and TRBJ1-4; TRBD1 matches at 8 bases. This CDR3 has 14 amino acids. The V gene's germline CDR1 is MNHEY and CDR2 SVGAGI. Germline trimming cut 2 bases from V and 8 bases from J; bases unmatched to any gene: 4. DNA for the CDR3: TGTGCCAGCAGTTACCAGGGGGCAGGCGAAAAACTGTTTTTT. Its protein is CASSYQGAGEKLFF.

The genes are TRBV3-1 (or the pseudogene TRBV3-2) and TRBJ1-1; 7 nucleotides match TRBD1. J was trimmed by 6 bases and V by 4 bases; bases with no gene match: 5. Germline values: CDR1 LGHDT, CDR2 YNNKEL (reference sequence). The CDR3 has 13 amino acids. The CDR3 sequence is CASSRPQGAEAFF. CDR3 bases: TGTGCCAGCAGCCGCCCCCAGGGGGCTGAAGCTTTCTTT.

The chain employs TRBV6-4 and TRBJ2-1, with a tentative D call TRBD2 (6 bases). CDR1 is MRHNA and CDR2 is SNTAGT in the germline V gene. This CDR3 is built from 12 residues. Between the trimmed V and J ends, which lost 2 bases and 15 bases, there was a span of 14 bases. CDR3 bases: TGTGCCAGCAGTGACGAGGAGGGGAAGGCGTTCTTC. It encodes CASSDEEGKAFF.

V gene TRBV5-6 combines with J gene TRBJ2-7; TRBD1 matches 9 bases. Germline V gives CDR1 SGHDT, CDR2 YYEEEE. J lost 3 bases, V lost 4 bases, and 5 bases had no gene match. The CDR3 is made up of 14 amino acids. CDR3 loop: CASSRGQGLYEQYF. The CDR3 nucleotides read TGTGCCAGCAGCCGGGGACAGGGCCTCTACGAGCAGTACTTC.

This clone was observed a handful of times. V and J are TRBV6-1 and TRBJ2-3, with TRBD1 identical over 8 bases. The ends lost 4 bases at V and 1 base at J; junction bases unmatched: 10. Germline loops: CDR1 MNHNS, CDR2 SASEGT. This CDR3 is built from 17 residues. The CDR3: CASSAGQGRVGTDTQYF. The CDR3 DNA is TGTGCCAGCAGTGCCGGACAGGGTCGTGTGGGCACAGATACGCAGTATTTT.

V is TRBV28 and J is TRBJ2-7; D is unresolved. Germline V lookup: CDR1 MDHEN, CDR2 SYDVKM. V lost 5 bases and J lost 4, with 9 bases in between. CDR3 length: 12 amino acids. As DNA, the CDR3 is TGTGCCAGCAGTAGGGCCCAGTACGAGCAGTACTTC. This translates into CASSRAQYEQYF.

The chain links TRBV7-9 to TRBJ2-1; 8 bases agree with TRBD2. The CDR3 is 18 amino acids. CDR1 SEHNR and CDR2 FQNEAQ come from the germline V gene (reference sequence). Losses at the gene ends were 5 bases for V and 1 base for J; bases not matched to a gene: 13. Written as DNA, the CDR3 is TGTGCCAGCAGCCCCTGGGGAGCGGGAGATTTTTCCTACAATGAGCAGTTCTTC. This gives the protein CASSPWGAGDFSYNEQFF.

The chain uses TRBV10-3 and TRBJ1-1; a weak D match, TRBD1 (6 bases). Per germline, CDR1 ENHRY and CDR2 SYGVKD. V lost 4 bases to trimming and J lost 5 bases, with 17 bases between them. The CDR3 is made up of 15 amino acids. The CDR3 coding sequence is TGTGCCATCAGTGGACATGGGGGGGCGAGGACTGAAGCTTTCTTT. Amino acids: CAISGHGGARTEAFF.

This clone was seen more than once but under ten times. This chain links TRBV30 with TRBJ2-7; 10 bases fit TRBD2. From germline, CDR1 is GTSNPN and CDR2 SVGIG (reference sequence). The length of the CDR3 is 14 residues. V lost 3 bases, J lost 3 bases, and 5 bases stayed unmatched. The CDR3: CAWSGTSEYYEQYF. As DNA, the CDR3 is TGTGCCTGGAGCGGGACTAGCGAGTACTACGAGCAGTACTTC.

The rearrangement uses TRBV24-1 and TRBJ2-5; 9 bases fit TRBD2. Losses at the gene ends were 4 bases for V and 3 bases for J; bases not matched to a gene: 11. This CDR3 has 17 amino acids. Germline V gives CDR1 KGHDR, CDR2 SFDVKD. In DNA form, the CDR3 reads TGTGCCACCAGTGAGACGAATCTTGGCGGGAGGGAAGAGACCCAGTACTTC. This sequence encodes CATSETNLGGREETQYF.

This clone was seen a single time. V usage is TRBV4-1 and J usage is TRBJ2-1, with 7 bases identical to TRBD2. Germline-derived CDR1 and CDR2 are MGHRA and YSYEKL. The CDR3 sequence is 13 residues long. J was trimmed by 15 bases and V by 0 bases; bases with no gene match: 8. The CDR3: CASSQDRDWGGFF. The CDR3 nucleotides read TGCGCCAGCAGCCAAGATCGGGACTGGGGGGGGTTCTTC.

The chain has TRBV11-2 and TRBJ1-2, with 12 bases identical to TRBD1. CDR1 and CDR2 from the germline V gene are SGHAT and FQNNGV. V shed 5 bases and J 7 bases; nucleotides not matched to a gene: 11. This CDR3 region has 16 residues. This chain's CDR3 is CASSPGGGQGARGYTF. The CDR3 DNA reads TGTGCCAGCAGCCCAGGGGGGGGACAGGGGGCGCGTGGCTACACCTTC. Supplemented by reference TRBV11-2 and TRBJ1-2, the full variable domain reads EAGVAQSPRYKIIEKRQSVAFWCNPISGHATLYWYQQILGQGPKLLIQFQNNGVVDDSQLPKDRFSAERLKGVDSTLKIQPAKLEDSAVYLCASSPGGGQGARGYTFGSGTRLTVV.

This sequence joins TRBV7-7 and TRBJ2-2, with a tentative D call TRBD1 (6 bases). The CDR3 covers 15 residues. V lost 4 bases, J lost 0 bases, and 9 bases lay in between. Germline CDR1 SSHAT, CDR2 FNYEAQ (reference sequence). CDR3 amino acids: CASSWGQANTGELFF. DNA of the CDR3: TGTGCCAGCAGCTGGGGACAAGCGAACACCGGGGAGCTGTTTTTT.